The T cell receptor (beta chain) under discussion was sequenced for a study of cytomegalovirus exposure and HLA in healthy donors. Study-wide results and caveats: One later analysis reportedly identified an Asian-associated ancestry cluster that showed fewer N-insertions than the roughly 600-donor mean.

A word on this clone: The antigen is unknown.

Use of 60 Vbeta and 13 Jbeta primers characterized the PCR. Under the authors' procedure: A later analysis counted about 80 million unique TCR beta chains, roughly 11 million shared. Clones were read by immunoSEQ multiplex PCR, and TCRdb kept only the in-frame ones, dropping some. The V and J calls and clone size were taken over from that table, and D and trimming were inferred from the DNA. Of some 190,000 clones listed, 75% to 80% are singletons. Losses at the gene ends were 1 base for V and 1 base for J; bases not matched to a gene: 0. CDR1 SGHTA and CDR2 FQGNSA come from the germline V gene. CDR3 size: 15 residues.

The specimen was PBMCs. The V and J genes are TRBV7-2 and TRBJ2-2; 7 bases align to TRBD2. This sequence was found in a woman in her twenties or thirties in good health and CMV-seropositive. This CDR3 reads CASSLGGGNTGELFF. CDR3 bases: TGTGCCAGCAGCTTAGGCGGGGGGAACACCGGGGAGCTGTTTTTT.